This TCR beta chain was documented in a study of cytomegalovirus exposure and HLA in healthy donors. Study findings and constraints: Across HLA loci, a later analysis found differing TCR association rates, with DRB1 most and HLA-C fewest. Highly shared variants forming one cluster were likely a sequencing artifact.

Amplification used 60 Vbeta primers and 13 Jbeta primers. Generated by immunoSEQ multiplex PCR, the TCRdb table keeps only in-frame clones and is missing some. The repertoire holds approximately 100,000 clones, 77% seen once, with approximately 11% in the top ten. With regard to this clone: Antigen unknown.

The sequenced material came from PBMCs. This receptor was taken from a man between 35 and 55 years old in good health and CMV-seropositive.

Here the CDR3 reads CASSKHGQGGGELFF. The CDR3, as DNA: TGTGCCAGTAGTAAACATGGACAGGGAGGCGGGGAGCTGTTTTTT. This rearrangement joins TRBV19 to TRBJ2-2; 8 nucleotides match TRBD1. The germline V gene has CDR1 LNHDA and CDR2 SQIVND (reference sequence). Losses at the gene ends were 4 bases for V and 7 bases for J; bases not matched to a gene: 8. The CDR3 is 15 residues long. Using reference TRBV19 and TRBJ2-2 for the parts outside the CDR3, the full variable domain is DGGITQSPKYLFRKEGQNVTLSCEQNLNHDAMYWYRQDPGQGLRLIYYSQIVNDFQKGDIAEGYSVSREKKESFPLTVTSAQKNPTAFYLCASSKHGQGGGELFFGEGSRLTVL.